This passage covers 18 T cell receptor beta chains from one sample sequenced in a study of blood T cell repertoires in COVID-19. Profiling relied on immunoSEQ multiplex PCR, and the TCRdb table lists in-frame clones only, not all of them. The data contain some 20,000 clones, roughly 88% of them singletons. Sequenced sample: peripheral blood. These receptors all stem from a man aged 40-49 years with active COVID-19.

V gene TRBV11-3 combines with J gene TRBJ2-7; weak D call: TRBD1 (5 bases). CDR3 size: 16 residues. With 2 bases removed from V and 9 bases from J, the gap between germline ends came to 23 bases. From germline, CDR1 is SGHNT and CDR2 YENEEA. The DNA for the CDR3 is TGTGCCAGCAGCTTAAGCTCTCCAGGGCAGCATAGATGGCAGTACTTC. Amino acids: CASSLSSPGQHRWQYF.

V usage is TRBV10-2 and J usage is TRBJ2-7; TRBD2 aligns across 7 bases. Looked up from germline, CDR1 is WSHSY and CDR2 is SAAADI. V trimming: 5 bases; J trimming: 4 bases; junction bases outside the gene matches: 8. There are 14 residues in the CDR3. The chain's CDR3 is CASSKGGSPYEQYF. In DNA form, the CDR3 reads TGCGCCAGCAGTAAGGGCGGGAGTCCATACGAGCAGTACTTC.

J is TRBJ2-2 and V is TRBV10-1, with D maybe TRBD1 (6 bases). Trimming took off 3 bases at V and 5 bases at J, with 10 bases between the two ends. Per germline, CDR1 WNHNN and CDR2 SYGVQD (reference sequence). The CDR3 runs to 14 residues. CDR3 DNA: TGCGCCAGCAGTGATTCAGGGGTGACCGGGGAGCTGTTTTTT. Protein product: CASSDSGVTGELFF.

A single count supports this clone. The V call is TRBV3-1 (or the pseudogene TRBV3-2), the J call TRBJ2-3; 8 bases line up with TRBD1. This CDR3 contains 15 residues. CDR1 and CDR2 from the germline V gene are LGHDT and YNNKEL (reference sequence). V shed 0 bases, J shed 5 bases, and the junction held 4 bases outside the gene matches. The CDR3 protein is CASSQEAGGVDTQYF. CDR3 nucleotides: TGTGCCAGCAGCCAAGAGGCAGGGGGCGTAGATACGCAGTATTTT.

This chain connects TRBV7-6 to TRBJ2-2; D ambiguous. The CDR3 has 14 amino acids. CDR1 SGHVS and CDR2 FNYEAQ come from the germline V gene. V dropped 1 base and J dropped 1 base, with 4 bases sitting between them. The CDR3 DNA reads TGTGCCAGCAGCTTAGGTCGGAACACCGGGGAGCTGTTTTTT. The encoded protein is CASSLGRNTGELFF.

The J gene is TRBJ1-2, the V gene TRBV4-1; D may be TRBD1 (5 bases). Deletions cut 1 base from V and 0 bases from J, with 12 bases between. This CDR3 is 16 amino acids long. Germline CDR1 reads MGHRA; CDR2 reads YSYEKL. For the CDR3, the DNA is TGCGCCAGCAGCCAAGGTGCCCGCAGGGCTAACTATGGCTACACCTTC. Amino acid sequence: CASSQGARRANYGYTF.

The chain carries TRBV6-2 or TRBV6-3 and TRBJ2-3; 7 bases line up with TRBD2. CDR3 length: 14 residues. Germline CDR1 and CDR2: MNHEY and SVGEGT. Trimming at V came to 4 bases and at J to 2 bases, leaving 3 bases not matched to a gene. The CDR3 spells CASSSSGATDTQYF. The CDR3 bases are TGTGCCAGCAGTTCTAGCGGAGCCACAGATACGCAGTATTTT.

The chain uses TRBV5-4 and TRBJ2-3; 7 bases are a match to TRBD2. Trimming cost V 4 bases and J 6 bases; bases outside gene matches: 8. Germline CDR1 reads SGHNT; CDR2 reads YYREEE (reference sequence). The CDR3 loop spans 14 amino acids. The CDR3 here is CASSSTSEADTQYF. The CDR3 DNA is TGTGCCAGCAGCAGTACTAGCGAGGCGGATACGCAGTATTTT.

The chain links TRBV11-1 to TRBJ2-7, with 10 bases matching TRBD2. Per germline, CDR1 SGHAT and CDR2 FQDESV (reference sequence). This CDR3 region has 15 residues. V shed 5 bases, J shed 0 bases, and the junction held 4 bases outside the gene matches. The CDR3 DNA sequence: TGTGCCAGCAGCCAGGGACTAGCGTCCTCCTACGAGCAGTACTTC. Residues: CASSQGLASSYEQYF.

This sequence joins TRBV4-1 and TRBJ2-1; 12 bases are a match to TRBD2. This CDR3 is built from 22 residues. Trimming at V came to 4 bases and at J to 2 bases, leaving 21 bases not matched to a gene. Germline V gives CDR1 MGHRA, CDR2 YSYEKL. The CDR3, as DNA: TGCGCCAGCAGCCTAATTCCATCCCAACGACAGGGACTAGCGGGCCCCTACAATGAGCAGTTCTTC. Amino acids: CASSLIPSQRQGLAGPYNEQFF.

V usage is TRBV7-6 and J usage is TRBJ2-7, with 16 bases identical to TRBD2. The CDR3 has 17 amino acids. Germline CDR1 SGHVS, CDR2 FNYEAQ. After removal of 1 base from V and 5 bases from J, the junction contained 5 bases not matched to a gene. The CDR3 nucleotides read TGTGCCAGCAGCTTAGTCGAGGGGACTAGCGGGAGGGACGAGCAGTACTTC. It translates to CASSLVEGTSGRDEQYF.

This clone has just one count. The CDR3 nucleotides are TGCGCCAGCAGCTTGGGCAGGGGACCAAGATATGCAACTAATGAAAAACTGTTTTTT. Its protein is CASSLGRGPRYATNEKLFF. The rearrangement links TRBV5-1 to TRBJ1-4; a possible D gene is TRBD1 (6 bases). V gave up 0 bases and J gave up 0 bases, with 18 bases separating them. The CDR3 runs 19 residues. CDR1 SGHRS and CDR2 YFSETQ come from the germline V gene.

The chain recombines TRBV20-1 with TRBJ2-1, with TRBD2 matching over 12 bases. V was clipped by 3 bases and J by 10 bases; unmatched bases: 10. CDR1 DFQATT and CDR2 SNEGSKA come from the germline V gene (reference sequence). CDR3 size: 15 residues. For the CDR3, the DNA is TGCAGTGCTAGTTGGGCTAGCGGGAGGGCGTTGGAGCAGTTCTTC. It codes for CSASWASGRALEQFF.

The rearrangement links TRBV18 to TRBJ1-5; D is undetermined. Looked up from germline, CDR1 is KGHSH and CDR2 is LQKENI. V lost 2 bases and J lost 4, with 12 bases in between. CDR3 length: 15 residues. CDR3 sequence: CASSPTGSRNQPQHF. Written as DNA, the CDR3 is TGTGCCAGCTCACCAACCGGGTCTCGAAATCAGCCCCAGCATTTT.

The J gene is TRBJ1-2, the V gene TRBV3-1 (or the pseudogene TRBV3-2); no reliable D call. This CDR3 comprises 12 residues. Germline-derived CDR1 and CDR2 are LGHDT and YNNKEL (reference sequence). V dropped 3 bases and J dropped 8 bases, with 10 bases sitting between them. CDR3 residues: CASSQENGGYTF. CDR3 sequence (DNA): TGTGCCAGCAGCCAGGAGAATGGGGGCTACACCTTC.

This chain uses TRBV6-6 with TRBJ2-5, with D possibly being TRBD1 (6 bases). V lost 0 bases to trimming and J lost 3 bases, with 11 bases between them. CDR1 is MNHNY and CDR2 is SVGAGI in the germline V gene (reference sequence). There are 15 residues in the CDR3. The CDR3 nucleotides are TGTGCCAGCAGTTACTCAAGGCAGGGGAAAGAGACCCAGTACTTC. This sequence encodes CASSYSRQGKETQYF.

The chain links TRBV7-2 to TRBJ2-1, with D uncertain. V dropped 5 bases and J dropped 7 bases, with 9 bases sitting between them. The CDR3 is 12 residues long. Germline V gene data show CDR1 as SGHTA and CDR2 as FQGNSA. Here the CDR3 DNA reads TGTGCCAGCAGCCGCAGCGTAAATGAGCAGTTCTTC. Its translation: CASSRSVNEQFF.

The chain's CDR3 is CASRTDGLAAAGAQYF. The DNA of the CDR3 is TGTGCCAGTAGGACCGACGGACTAGCGGCAGCCGGGGCCCAGTACTTC. This sequence joins TRBV19 and TRBJ2-5; 10 bases are shared with TRBD2. The CDR3 runs to 16 residues. The J segment lost 9 bases and the V segment lost 6 bases, leaving 16 bases of the junction unmatched. Germline lookup yields CDR1 LNHDA and CDR2 SQIVND (reference sequence).